A selection of T cell receptor beta chains follows, all from one sample in a study of T cell responses to AZD1222 COVID-19 vaccine. Generated by immunoSEQ multiplex PCR, the TCRdb table keeps only in-frame clones and is missing some. The sample lists about 19,000 clones, around 81% occurring once. The sequenced sample was peripheral blood, obtained 28 days after the second AZD1222 dose. These receptor sequences come from an adult who received the AZD1222 COVID-19 vaccine. The CDR3 runs from the conserved cysteine through the conserved F or W. D genes are given only for firm matches. The size entry is marked missing in some rows and otherwise reads once, few, many or a size class.

>TRBV27|TRBJ1-5|NA|few
TGTGCCAGCAGTTCCCACCCCGACGGTAGCAATCAGCCCCAGCATTTT
CASSSHPDGSNQPQHF
>TRBV6-2/TRBV6-3|TRBJ2-3|NA|NA
TGTGCCAGCAGTTACTTCACAGATACGCAGTATTTT
CASSYFTDTQYF
>TRBV15|TRBJ2-7|NA|few
TGTGCCACCAGCAGAGGGCAGGGGACCACCTCCTACGAGCAGTACTTC
CATSRGQGTTSYEQYF
>TRBV18|TRBJ1-3|TRBD1|NA
TGTGCCAGCTCGGAACAGGGACAGTACTCTGGAAACACCATATATTTT
CASSEQGQYSGNTIYF
>TRBV6-1|TRBJ1-1|NA|NA
TGTGCCAGCAGTGTGGGGAGGCGGGTGGTGAACACTGAAGCTTTCTTT
CASSVGRRVVNTEAFF
>TRBV6-5|TRBJ1-1|NA|NA
TGTGCCAGCAGTTCAAATGGGTACACTGAAGCTTTCTTT
CASSSNGYTEAFF
>TRBV6-6|TRBJ2-3|TRBD2|NA
TGTGCCAGCAGTACGCTAGCGGGGACAGATACGCAGTATTTT
CASSTLAGTDTQYF
>TRBV19|TRBJ1-1|NA|NA
TGTGCCAGTAGTATAGATTTATCAGGGAACACTGAAGCTTTCTTT
CASSIDLSGNTEAFF
>TRBV14|TRBJ2-3|NA|once
TGTGCCAGCAGCCAAGGGGACTGGCTCACAGATACGCAGTATTTT
CASSQGDWLTDTQYF
>TRBV2|TRBJ2-1|NA|once
TGTGCCAGCAGTGATGTACTAGAGTACAATGAGCAGTTCTTC
CASSDVLEYNEQFF
>TRBV27|TRBJ2-7|TRBD1|NA
TGTGCCAGCAGACGACAGGGTTACTACGAGCAGTACTTC
CASRRQGYYEQYF
>TRBV15|TRBJ1-3|TRBD1|NA
TGTGCCACCAGCAGAGGGTGGGCAGGGGGTGGAAACACCATATATTTT
CATSRGWAGGGNTIYF
>TRBV10-2|TRBJ2-7|NA|NA
TGCGCCAGCAGTCCCCATTACGAGCAGTACTTC
CASSPHYEQYF
>TRBV4-2|TRBJ2-4|TRBD1|NA
TGTGCCAGCAGCCAAGCAGGCAACAGGGGGGTTGTCATTCAGTACTTC
CASSQAGNRGVVIQYF
>TRBV6-2/TRBV6-3|TRBJ2-7|TRBD2|NA
TGTGCCAGCAGTTACTCGGGGACTAGCGGGAGGTTCTACGAGCAGTACTTC
CASSYSGTSGRFYEQYF
>TRBV14|TRBJ1-4|NA|few
TGTGCCAGCAGCCGGGACCTTAATGAAAAACTGTTTTTT
CASSRDLNEKLFF
>TRBV9|TRBJ1-6|NA|NA
TGTGCCAGCAGCGTAGAAGATAGGGGTCGCAATTCACCCCTCCACTTT
CASSVEDRGRNSPLHF
>TRBV10-1|TRBJ2-1|TRBD1|NA
TGCGCCAGCAATAGTCCGGGACAGGGGTACAATGAGCAGTTCTTC
CASNSPGQGYNEQFF